These T cell receptor beta chains were read from a single sample in a study of beta chain features in type 1 diabetes. The assay was immunoSEQ multiplex PCR, and TCRdb's table has in-frame clones only and misses some. The sample has fewer than 450,000 clones, roughly 13% seen once. The sequenced material came from naive CD4+ T cells from blood. These receptors were taken from a woman younger than 35 with type 1 diabetes. Both conserved end residues are part of each CDR3. The order of the fields is V gene, D gene, clone size, J gene, CDR3 DNA, CDR3 protein. A D gene is named only where the DNA matches it firmly. Some rows have no size entry. The others give once, few or many, or a class for an expanded clone.

>TRBV7-9|TRBD2|.|TRBJ2-7
TGTGCCACCGGGGGGGGGCGGGCCGACGACTTC
CATGGGRADDF
>TRBV30|.|.|TRBJ2-5
TGTGCCTGGAGTGCCCCCGACAGGTGGGAGACCCAGTACTTC
CAWSAPDRWETQYF
>TRBV7-2|.|.|TRBJ2-5
TGTGCCAGCAGCTTAGCCCGGACAGCAGGGGAGACCCAGTACTTC
CASSLARTAGETQYF
>TRBV29-1|.|few|TRBJ2-7
TGCAGCGCCCAAAGGGACTCGCCGGAGCAGTACTTC
CSAQRDSPEQYF
>TRBV4-1|TRBD2|.|TRBJ2-5
TGCGCCAGCAGCCAAGATAAGGGACTAGCGGGAAAGGGAGAGACCCAGTACTTC
CASSQDKGLAGKGETQYF
>TRBV4-2|.|few|TRBJ1-1
TGTGCCAGCACCCCAGTGAGGGCGAACACTGAAGCTTTCTTT
CASTPVRANTEAFF
>TRBV18|.|.|TRBJ2-1
TGTGCCAGCTCACCAATAGGGGCCAGCTCCTACAATGAGCAGTTCTTC
CASSPIGASSYNEQFF
>TRBV28|TRBD2|few|TRBJ2-5
TGTGCCAGCAGTTTAGGTGGGGCTAGCGGGAGAGAGACCCAGTACTTC
CASSLGGASGRETQYF
>TRBV15|TRBD2|.|TRBJ2-3
TGTGCCACCAGCACCGGACTAGCGGGGGCCACAGATACGCAGTATTTT
CATSTGLAGATDTQYF
>TRBV7-2|TRBD2|.|TRBJ2-1
TGTGCCAGCAGCCTCCTAGCGGGAGGGCCCGATGAGCAGTTCTTC
CASSLLAGGPDEQFF
>TRBV5-6|.|few|TRBJ1-2
TGTGCCAGCAGCTTGGGTTTGGGCGATGGCTACACCTTC
CASSLGLGDGYTF
>TRBV7-2|TRBD2|.|TRBJ2-1
TGTGCCAGCAGCCCCACTAGCGCCATATACAATGAGCAGTTCTTC
CASSPTSAIYNEQFF
>TRBV19|.|.|TRBJ1-1
TGTGCCAGTAGTACTAGCTACAGGGAGACTGAAGCTTTCTTT
CASSTSYRETEAFF
>TRBV7-3|.|.|TRBJ2-2
TGTGCCAGCAGCCGTGGCTTACCGAACACCGGGGAGCTGTTTTTT
CASSRGLPNTGELFF
>TRBV6-5|.|.|TRBJ2-7
TGTGCCAGCATCCCTCCAGGGGCCTACGAGCAGTACTTC
CASIPPGAYEQYF
>TRBV2|.|few|TRBJ2-2
TGTGCCAGCAGTGAAGCGCTTCGAGCCGGGGAGCTGTTTTTT
CASSEALRAGELFF
>TRBV5-1|TRBD2|.|TRBJ2-3
TGCGCCAGCAGCTTTACGGCTAGCGGACCCACAGATACGCAGTATTTT
CASSFTASGPTDTQYF
>TRBV9|TRBD2|.|TRBJ2-2
TGTGCCAGCAGCGTAGGACTAGCCTGGTCAGGGGAGCTGTTTTTT
CASSVGLAWSGELFF
>TRBV6-1|.|few|TRBJ1-1
TGTGCCAGCGGGCAAGGTTTCACTGAAGCTTTCTTT
CASGQGFTEAFF
>TRBV29-1|.|.|TRBJ1-1
TGCAGCGTTGAAGACTCCCAGGGGAACACTGAAGCTTTCTTT
CSVEDSQGNTEAFF